Following are 15 T cell receptor beta chains from one sample sequenced in a study of radiation and T cells in renal cell carcinoma. Profiling relied on immunoSEQ multiplex PCR, and the TCRdb table lists in-frame clones only, not all of them. The table lists about 140,000 clones, 86% of them singletons. Time point: blood 4 weeks post-SBRT, at nephrectomy. Treatment here: 15 Gy SBRT to primary tumor, nephrectomy 4 weeks later. The sequences come from blood, collected from a patient whose treatment included radiotherapy and nephrectomy. The receptors derive from a woman aged 50 to 60 with renal cell carcinoma.

V is TRBV5-1 and J is TRBJ2-3; D may be TRBD2 (6 bases). The CDR3 spans 15 residues. Trimming removed 0 bases at V and 6 bases at J, with 14 bases between. The V gene's germline CDR1 is SGHRS and CDR2 YFSETQ. In nucleotides, the CDR3 is TGCGCCAGCAGCTTGGAGGCGACGGCGGGGGATACGCAGTATTTT. Residues: CASSLEATAGDTQYF.

This clone was counted once. This chain joins TRBV9 and TRBJ1-2; D is perhaps TRBD1 (5 bases). Germline CDR1 and CDR2: SGDLS and YYNGEE. There are 14 residues in the CDR3. With 0 bases removed from V and 7 bases from J, the gap between germline ends came to 13 bases. CDR3 sequence (DNA): TGTGCCAGCAGCGTAGCAGGGAGGTGGGGTGGCTACACCTTC. Protein: CASSVAGRWGGYTF.

The chain uses TRBV20-1 and TRBJ1-1; D might be TRBD1 (6 bases). V lost 0 bases and J lost 8, with 7 bases in between. The CDR3 contains 11 residues. Germline V gives CDR1 DFQATT, CDR2 SNEGSKA (reference sequence). The CDR3 spells CSAREGTEAFF. The CDR3 DNA sequence: TGCAGTGCTAGAGAGGGGACAGAAGCTTTCTTT.

The CDR3 loop is CATSRVQREETQYF. CDR3 coding DNA: TGTGCCACCAGCAGAGTACAGCGGGAAGAGACCCAGTACTTC. The chain recombines TRBV15 with TRBJ2-5; the D gene is possibly TRBD2 (6 bases). This CDR3 is 14 amino acids long. The V end was cut by 1 base, the J end by 3 bases, with 9 bases between. Looked up from germline, CDR1 is LNHNV and CDR2 is YYDKDF (reference sequence).

CDR3 DNA sequence: TGTGCCAGTAGTATAGAGGCAACTTCTCAGCCCCAGCATTTT. Translated: CASSIEATSQPQHF. V and J are TRBV19 and TRBJ1-5; D is undetermined. This CDR3 contains 14 residues. V was clipped by 0 bases and J by 6 bases, with 9 bases between them. The germline CDR1 and CDR2 sequences are LNHDA and SQIVND (reference sequence).

The genes are TRBV10-3 and TRBJ2-2, with 12 bases fitting TRBD2. This CDR3 has 19 amino acids. Germline V gene sequence: CDR1 ENHRY, CDR2 SYGVKD. V lost 1 base to trimming and J lost 4 bases; unmatched junction nucleotides: 10. CDR3 nucleotides: TGTGCCATCAGTGAGTTGCCTAGCGGGGGGGATGAAGGCACCGGGGAGCTGTTTTTT. It specifies CAISELPSGGDEGTGELFF.

The rearrangement uses TRBV9 and TRBJ2-5; 9 nucleotides align to TRBD2. The CDR3 spans 14 residues. Germline trimming cut 3 bases from V and 5 bases from J; bases unmatched to any gene: 5. Germline V gene sequence: CDR1 SGDLS, CDR2 YYNGEE. CDR3 in amino acids: CASSAGLAGETQYF. CDR3 DNA: TGTGCCAGCAGCGCGGGACTAGCTGGGGAGACCCAGTACTTC.

V is TRBV29-1 and J is TRBJ1-2, with TRBD1 matching 11 bases. CDR1 is SQVTM and CDR2 is ANQGSEA in the germline V gene. The CDR3 is made up of 12 amino acids. J gave up 7 bases and V 7 bases, and 5 bases lay outside the gene matches. In DNA, the CDR3 is TGCAGCGGGGGACAGGGGGAGGCTGGCTACACCTTC. Amino acids: CSGGQGEAGYTF. Full variable domain (remainder filled in from reference TRBV29-1 and TRBJ1-2): SAVISQKPSRDICQRGTSLTIQCQVDSQVTMMFWYRQQPGQSLTLIATANQGSEATYESGFVIDKFPISRPNLTFSTLTVSNMSPEDSSIYLCSGGQGEAGYTFGSGTRLTVV.

In regard to this clone: Different DNA sequences within this sample yield the same CDR3. This chain links TRBV7-9 with TRBJ2-3; D remains unclear. V gave up 5 bases and J gave up 0 bases, with 3 bases separating them. Germline V lookup: CDR1 SEHNR, CDR2 FQNEAQ (reference sequence). This CDR3 contains 12 residues. The CDR3 sequence: CASSLSTDTQYF. The CDR3 coding sequence is TGTGCCAGCAGCCTTAGCACAGATACGCAGTATTTT.

The rearrangement uses TRBV11-2 and TRBJ2-1, with 11 bases that match TRBD2. CDR3 length: 17 residues. CDR1 SGHAT and CDR2 FQNNGV come from the germline V gene. V dropped 5 bases and J dropped 0; count of bases not matched to a gene: 6. The CDR3 bases are TGTGCCAGCAGCCCCGGGACTAGCGGAGACTCCTACAATGAGCAGTTCTTC. Its protein product is CASSPGTSGDSYNEQFF.

The rearrangement uses TRBV4-3 and TRBJ1-6; possible D gene TRBD1, 5 bases. Deletions cut 0 bases from V and 7 bases from J, with 13 bases between. This CDR3 is 16 amino acids long. CDR1 and CDR2 from the germline V gene are LGHNA and YSLEER. The CDR3 nucleotides read TGCGCCAGCAGCCAAGATTTTGGGACCGTCAATTCACCCCTCCACTTT. It translates to CASSQDFGTVNSPLHF.

DNA for the CDR3: TGCAGCGTTAGCTACAGGGCGACCGGGGAGCTGTTTTTT. Protein sequence: CSVSYRATGELFF. This chain links TRBV29-1 with TRBJ2-2; D perhaps matches TRBD1 (6 bases). CDR3 size: 13 residues. Germline CDR1 is SQVTM and CDR2 is ANQGSEA. Trimming removed 5 bases at V and 5 bases at J, with 12 bases between.

The rearrangement links TRBV2 to TRBJ1-2, with 9 nucleotides matching TRBD1. The length of the CDR3 is 15 residues. Germline V gene data show CDR1 as SNHLY and CDR2 as FYNNEI. V gave up 2 bases and J gave up 4 bases; unmatched junction bases: 5. The CDR3 spells CASSESPTGGYGYTF. The CDR3 DNA reads TGTGCCAGCAGTGAAAGCCCGACAGGGGGCTATGGCTACACCTTC.

The chain links TRBV6-5 to TRBJ1-6; 11 bases fit TRBD1. From germline, CDR1 is MNHEY and CDR2 SVGAGI. There are 16 residues in the CDR3. The V and J ends lost 2 bases and 10 bases, in that order; junction bases with no gene match: 7. The CDR3 bases are TGTGCCAGCAGTTACGGGGGGACAGGGGGTTCATCACCCCTCCACTTT. Translation gives CASSYGGTGGSSPLHF.

As to this clone: Other DNA sequences of this sample code for an identical CDR3. The chain combines TRBV5-1 with TRBJ1-4; TRBD1 matches 7 bases. Germline-derived CDR1 and CDR2 are SGHRS and YFSETQ. With 5 bases clipped from V and 7 bases from J, the junction kept 8 bases outside the gene matches. The CDR3 loop spans 14 amino acids. This CDR3 reads CASSSDRAGEKLFF. CDR3 DNA sequence: TGCGCCAGCAGTTCAGACAGGGCTGGTGAAAAACTGTTTTTT.